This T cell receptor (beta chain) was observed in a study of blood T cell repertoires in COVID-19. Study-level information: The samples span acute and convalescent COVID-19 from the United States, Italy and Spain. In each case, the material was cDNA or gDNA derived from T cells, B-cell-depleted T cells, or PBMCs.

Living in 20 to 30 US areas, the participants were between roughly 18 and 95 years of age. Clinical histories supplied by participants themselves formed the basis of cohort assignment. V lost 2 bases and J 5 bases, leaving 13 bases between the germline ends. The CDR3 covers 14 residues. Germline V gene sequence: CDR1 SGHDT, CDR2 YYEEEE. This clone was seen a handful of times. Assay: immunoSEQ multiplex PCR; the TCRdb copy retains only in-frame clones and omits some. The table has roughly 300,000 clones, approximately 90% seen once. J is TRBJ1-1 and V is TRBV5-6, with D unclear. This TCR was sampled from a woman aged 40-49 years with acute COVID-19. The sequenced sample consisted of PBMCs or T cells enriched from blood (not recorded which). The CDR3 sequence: CASSFREGWTEAFF. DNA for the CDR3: TGTGCCAGCAGCTTCCGGGAGGGATGGACTGAAGCTTTCTTT.